The entry below gives a single TCR beta chain sequence along with its context. Its target is unknown. This record belongs to a study of identifying expanded T cells in peripheral blood. Findings and limits, study-wide: Variance in clone template counts between approximately two-week samples significantly increased with total template count across all healthy donors.

The protocol was immunoSEQ multiplex PCR, while the TCRdb copy is restricted to in-frame clones and leaves out a portion. The sample consists of approximately 50,000 clones, 65% to 90% of them appearing once. The V gene's germline CDR1 is SGHTA and CDR2 FQGNSA. This CDR3 is 15 amino acids long. V was trimmed by 1 base and J by 8 bases, leaving 17 bases between them. The specimen was blood. The sequence derives from a person aged 18 to 75 in good health. The gene calls are TRBV7-2 and TRBJ1-2, with D perhaps matching TRBD1 (5 bases). The CDR3 DNA sequence: TGTGCCAGCAGCTTAGACTTGTTCGGGACGCAAGGCTACACCTTC. It specifies CASSLDLFGTQGYTF.